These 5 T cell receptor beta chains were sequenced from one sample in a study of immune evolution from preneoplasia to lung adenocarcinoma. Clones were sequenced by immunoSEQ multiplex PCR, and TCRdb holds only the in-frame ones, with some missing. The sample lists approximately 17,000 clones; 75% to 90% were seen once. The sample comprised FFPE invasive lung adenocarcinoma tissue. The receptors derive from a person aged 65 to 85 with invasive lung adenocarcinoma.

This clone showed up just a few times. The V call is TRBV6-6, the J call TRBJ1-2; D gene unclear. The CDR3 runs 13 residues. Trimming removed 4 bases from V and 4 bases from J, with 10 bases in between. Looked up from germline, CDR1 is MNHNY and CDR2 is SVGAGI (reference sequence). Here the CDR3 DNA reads TGTGCCAGCAGTTCAACGGACGGCTATGGCTACACCTTC. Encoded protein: CASSSTDGYGYTF.

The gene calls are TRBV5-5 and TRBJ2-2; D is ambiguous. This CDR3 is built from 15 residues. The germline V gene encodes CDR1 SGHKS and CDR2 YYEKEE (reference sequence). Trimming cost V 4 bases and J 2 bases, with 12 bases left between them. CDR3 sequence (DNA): TGTGCCAGCAGCGTATTCGTCCATAACACCGGGGAGCTGTTTTTT. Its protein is CASSVFVHNTGELFF.

CDR3 DNA sequence: TGCGCCAGCAGCTATGACAGGGCGAACGGGGAGCTGTTTTTT. This gives the protein CASSYDRANGELFF. This sequence joins TRBV5-1 and TRBJ2-2; 7 nucleotides line up with TRBD1. Losses at the gene ends were 3 bases for V and 7 bases for J; bases not matched to a gene: 6. This CDR3 contains 14 residues. Germline CDR1 SGHRS, CDR2 YFSETQ.

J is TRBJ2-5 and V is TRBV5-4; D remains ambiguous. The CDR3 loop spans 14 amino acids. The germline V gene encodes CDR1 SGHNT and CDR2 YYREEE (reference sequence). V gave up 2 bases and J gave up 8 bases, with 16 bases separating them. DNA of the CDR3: TGTGCCAGCAGCTTCGGAACAGCGATGGAAACCCAGTACTTC. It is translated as CASSFGTAMETQYF. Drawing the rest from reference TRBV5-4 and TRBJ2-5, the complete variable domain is ETGVTQSPTHLIKTRGQQVTLRCSSQSGHNTVSWYQQALGQGPQFIFQYYREEENGRGNFPPRFSGLQFPNYSSELNVNALELDDSALYLCASSFGTAMETQYFGPGTRLLVL.

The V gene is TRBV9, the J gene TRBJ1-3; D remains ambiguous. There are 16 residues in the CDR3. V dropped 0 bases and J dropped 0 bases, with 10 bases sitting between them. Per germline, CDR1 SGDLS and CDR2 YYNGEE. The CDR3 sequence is CASSVGPESSGNTIYF. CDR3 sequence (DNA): TGTGCCAGCAGCGTAGGGCCGGAGAGCTCTGGAAACACCATATATTTT.